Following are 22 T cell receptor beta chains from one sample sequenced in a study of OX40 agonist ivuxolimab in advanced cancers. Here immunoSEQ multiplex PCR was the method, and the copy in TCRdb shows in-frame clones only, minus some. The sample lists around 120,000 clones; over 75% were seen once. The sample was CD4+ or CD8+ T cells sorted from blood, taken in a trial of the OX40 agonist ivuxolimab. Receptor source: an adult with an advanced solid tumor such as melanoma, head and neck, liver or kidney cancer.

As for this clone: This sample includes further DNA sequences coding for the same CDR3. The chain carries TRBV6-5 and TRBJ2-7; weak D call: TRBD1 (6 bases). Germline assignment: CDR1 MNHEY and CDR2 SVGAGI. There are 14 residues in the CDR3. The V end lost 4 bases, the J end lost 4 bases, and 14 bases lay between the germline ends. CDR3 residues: CASSSGTGTYEQYF. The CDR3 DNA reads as TGTGCCAGCAGTTCAGGTACAGGGACGTACGAGCAGTACTTC.

The CDR3 loop reads CASTRSGEDYGYTF. DNA for the CDR3: TGTGCCAGCACCCGTAGTGGGGAGGACTATGGCTACACCTTC. V gene TRBV7-2 combines with J gene TRBJ1-2; D unclear. The germline CDR1 and CDR2 sequences are SGHTA and FQGNSA. There are 14 residues in the CDR3. The V gene lost 7 bases and the J gene lost 3 bases, with 15 bases spanning the gap.

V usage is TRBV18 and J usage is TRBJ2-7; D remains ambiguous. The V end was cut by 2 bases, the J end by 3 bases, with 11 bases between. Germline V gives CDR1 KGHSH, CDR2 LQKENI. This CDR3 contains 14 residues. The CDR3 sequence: CASSPGRSNYEQYF. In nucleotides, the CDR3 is TGTGCCAGCTCACCAGGGCGTTCCAACTACGAGCAGTACTTC.

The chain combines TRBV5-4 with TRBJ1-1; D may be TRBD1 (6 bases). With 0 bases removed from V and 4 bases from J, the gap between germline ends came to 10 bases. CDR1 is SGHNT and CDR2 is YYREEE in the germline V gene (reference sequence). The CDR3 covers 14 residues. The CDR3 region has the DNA TGTGCCAGCAGCTTGGCCAAGGGGGGCACTGAAGCTTTCTTT. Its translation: CASSLAKGGTEAFF.

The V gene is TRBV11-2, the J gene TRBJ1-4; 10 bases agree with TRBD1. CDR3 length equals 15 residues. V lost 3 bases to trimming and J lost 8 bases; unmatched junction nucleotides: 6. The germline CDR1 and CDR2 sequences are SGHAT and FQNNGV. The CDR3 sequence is CASSFGTGEREKLFF. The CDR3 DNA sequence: TGTGCCAGCAGCTTTGGGACAGGGGAGAGGGAAAAACTGTTTTTT.

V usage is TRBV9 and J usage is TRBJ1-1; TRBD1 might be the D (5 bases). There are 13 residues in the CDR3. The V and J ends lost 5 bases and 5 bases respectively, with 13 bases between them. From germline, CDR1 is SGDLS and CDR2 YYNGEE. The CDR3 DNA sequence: TGTGCCAGCAGTGCCCTCTCAGGGACTGAAGCTTTCTTT. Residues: CASSALSGTEAFF.

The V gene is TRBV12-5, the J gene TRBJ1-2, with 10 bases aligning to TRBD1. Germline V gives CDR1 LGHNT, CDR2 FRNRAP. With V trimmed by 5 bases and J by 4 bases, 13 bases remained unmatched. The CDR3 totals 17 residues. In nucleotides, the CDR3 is TGTGCTAGTGGTGCCTCCGGGACAGGGGTTTATAGCTATGGCTACACCTTC. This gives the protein CASGASGTGVYSYGYTF.

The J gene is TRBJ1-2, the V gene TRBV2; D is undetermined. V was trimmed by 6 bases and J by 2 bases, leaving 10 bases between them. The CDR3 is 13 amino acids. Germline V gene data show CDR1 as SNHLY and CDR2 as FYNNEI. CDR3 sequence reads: CASSTGLNYGYTF. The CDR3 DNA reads TGTGCCAGCAGCACCGGGCTAAACTATGGCTACACCTTC.

The CDR3, as DNA: TGTGCCAGCAGTCCCATGAGGCCGCCTCCATATGGCTACACCTTC. It yields the protein CASSPMRPPPYGYTF. The gene calls are TRBV27 and TRBJ1-2; D is ambiguous. CDR3 size: 15 residues. V lost 5 bases to trimming and J lost 5 bases, with 18 bases between them. Germline V lookup: CDR1 MNHEY, CDR2 SMNVEV (reference sequence).

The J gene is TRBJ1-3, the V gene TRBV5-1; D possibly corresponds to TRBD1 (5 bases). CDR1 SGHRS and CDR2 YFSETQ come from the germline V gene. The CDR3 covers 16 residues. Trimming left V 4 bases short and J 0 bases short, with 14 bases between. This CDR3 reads CASSAQVSFSGNTIYF. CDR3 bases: TGCGCCAGCAGCGCACAGGTCTCCTTCTCTGGAAACACCATATATTTT.

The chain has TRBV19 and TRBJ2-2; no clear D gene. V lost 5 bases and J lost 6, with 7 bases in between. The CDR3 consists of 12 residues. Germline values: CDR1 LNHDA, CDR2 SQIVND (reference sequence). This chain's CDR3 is CASSPGAGELFF. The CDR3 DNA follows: TGTGCCAGTAGTCCTGGGGCCGGGGAGCTGTTTTTT.

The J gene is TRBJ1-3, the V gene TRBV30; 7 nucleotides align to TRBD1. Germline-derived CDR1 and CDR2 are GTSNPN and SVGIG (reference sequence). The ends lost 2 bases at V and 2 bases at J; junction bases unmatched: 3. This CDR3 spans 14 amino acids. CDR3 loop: CAWSTGTAGNTIYF. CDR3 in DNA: TGTGCCTGGAGTACCGGGACAGCTGGAAACACCATATATTTT. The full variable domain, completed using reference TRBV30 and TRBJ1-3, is SQTIHQWPATLVQPVGSPLSLECTVEGTSNPNLYWYRQAAGRGLQLLFYSVGIGQISSEVPQNLSASRPQDRQFILSSKKLLLSDSGFYLCAWSTGTAGNTIYFGEGSWLTVV.

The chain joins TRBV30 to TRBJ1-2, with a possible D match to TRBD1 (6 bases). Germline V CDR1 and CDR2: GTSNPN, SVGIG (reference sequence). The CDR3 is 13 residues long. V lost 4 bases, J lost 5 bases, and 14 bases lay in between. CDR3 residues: CAWTQGTFYGYTF. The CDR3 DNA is TGTGCCTGGACCCAGGGGACCTTTTATGGCTACACCTTC.

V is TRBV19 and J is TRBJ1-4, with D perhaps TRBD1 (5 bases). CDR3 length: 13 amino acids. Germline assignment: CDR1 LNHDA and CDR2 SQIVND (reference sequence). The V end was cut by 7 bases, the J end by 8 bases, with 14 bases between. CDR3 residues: CASNQGWGEKLFF. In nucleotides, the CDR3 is TGTGCCAGTAACCAGGGATGGGGGGAAAAACTGTTTTTT.

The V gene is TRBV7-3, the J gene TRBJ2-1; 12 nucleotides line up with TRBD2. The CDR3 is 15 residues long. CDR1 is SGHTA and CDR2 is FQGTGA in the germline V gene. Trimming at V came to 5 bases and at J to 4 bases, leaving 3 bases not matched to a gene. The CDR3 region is CASSTTSGGYNEQFF. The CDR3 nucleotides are TGTGCCAGCAGCACTACTAGCGGGGGGTACAATGAGCAGTTCTTC.

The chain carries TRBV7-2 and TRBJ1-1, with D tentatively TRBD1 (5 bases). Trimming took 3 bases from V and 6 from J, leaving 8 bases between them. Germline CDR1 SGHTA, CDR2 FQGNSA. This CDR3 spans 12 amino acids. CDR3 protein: CASSFRRAEAFF. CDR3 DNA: TGTGCCAGCAGCTTCCGCAGGGCTGAAGCTTTCTTT.

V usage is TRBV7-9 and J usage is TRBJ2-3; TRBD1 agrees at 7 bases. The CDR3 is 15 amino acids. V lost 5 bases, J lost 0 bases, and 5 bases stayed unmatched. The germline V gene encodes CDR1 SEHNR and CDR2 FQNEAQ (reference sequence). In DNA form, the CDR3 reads TGTGCCAGCAGCCAAGGGACAGCTAGCACAGATACGCAGTATTTT. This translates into CASSQGTASTDTQYF. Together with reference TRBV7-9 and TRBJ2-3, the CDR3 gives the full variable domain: DTGVSQNPRHKITKRGQNVTFRCDPISEHNRLYWYRQTLGQGPEFLTYFQNEAQLEKSRLLSDRFSAERPKGSFSTLEIQRTEQGDSAMYLCASSQGTASTDTQYFGPGTRLTVL.

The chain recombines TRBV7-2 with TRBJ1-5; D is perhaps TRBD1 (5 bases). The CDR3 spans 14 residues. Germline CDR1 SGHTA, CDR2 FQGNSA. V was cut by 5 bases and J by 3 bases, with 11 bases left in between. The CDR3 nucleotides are TGTGCCAGCAGCCCACAGGTCCTCAATCAGCCCCAGCATTTT. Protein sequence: CASSPQVLNQPQHF.

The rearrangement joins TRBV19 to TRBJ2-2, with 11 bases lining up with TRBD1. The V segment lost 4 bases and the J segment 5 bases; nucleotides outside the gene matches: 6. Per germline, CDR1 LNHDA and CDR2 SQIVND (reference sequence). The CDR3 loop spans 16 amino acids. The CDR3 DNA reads TGTGCCAGTAGTACCCGGACAGGGGGCTCAACCGGGGAGCTGTTTTTT. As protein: CASSTRTGGSTGELFF.

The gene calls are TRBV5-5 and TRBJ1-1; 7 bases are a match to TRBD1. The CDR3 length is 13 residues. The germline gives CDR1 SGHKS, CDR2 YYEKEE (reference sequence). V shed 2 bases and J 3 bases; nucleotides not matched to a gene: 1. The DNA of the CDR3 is TGTGCCAGCAGCTTTCAGGGGGACACTGAAGCTTTCTTT. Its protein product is CASSFQGDTEAFF. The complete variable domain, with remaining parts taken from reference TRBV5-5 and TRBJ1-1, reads DAGVTQSPTHLIKTRGQQVTLRCSPISGHKSVSWYQQVLGQGPQFIFQYYEKEERGRGNFPDRFSARQFPNYSSELNVNALLLGDSALYLCASSFQGDTEAFFGQGTRLTVV.

DNA of the CDR3: TGTGCCTGGAGTGCTTGGGACTACAATGAGCAGTTCTTC. As protein: CAWSAWDYNEQFF. The rearrangement joins TRBV30 to TRBJ2-1; unclear D gene. Looked up from germline, CDR1 is GTSNPN and CDR2 is SVGIG (reference sequence). V gave up 1 base and J gave up 3 bases, with 7 bases separating them. CDR3 length: 13 amino acids.

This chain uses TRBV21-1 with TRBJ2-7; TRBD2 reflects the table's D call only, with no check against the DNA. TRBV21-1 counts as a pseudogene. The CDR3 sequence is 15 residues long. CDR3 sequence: CASSNPGGAPYEQYF. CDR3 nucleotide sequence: TGTGCCAGCAGCAATCCGGGAGGGGCTCCCTACGAGCAGTACTTC.